One and the same sample provided the 28 T cell receptor beta chains below, sequenced in a study of T cell repertoires in cytomegalovirus infection. Their antigen targets remain unknown. TCRdb analysed the reads with MiXCR anew, one entry per CDR3 protein. The sample gives 650,000 to 900,000 distinct CDR3 sequences, 30% to 35% of which show up once; over 10% is in the top ten. The specimen was cultured CD8+ T cells from PBMCs, collected from culture after CMV antigen stimulation. These receptors originate from a human donor in good health (CMV status not recorded). Some clones in this sample may be carry-over from other donors' samples.

This clonotype was seen just once. The chain has TRBV6-1 and TRBJ2-1; D is ambiguous. The germline CDR1 and CDR2 sequences are MNHNS and SASEGT. This CDR3 is 16 amino acids long. V gave up 7 bases and J gave up 0 bases, with 16 bases separating them. In DNA, the CDR3 is TGTGCCAGCAATAGAGGAGACACGAGCTCCTACAATGAGCAGTTCTTC. It translates to CASNRGDTSSYNEQFF.

V gene TRBV2 combines with J gene TRBJ2-7; D is perhaps TRBD2 (5 bases). CDR3 size: 12 residues. The germline V gene has CDR1 SNHLY and CDR2 FYNNEI. Trimming left V 4 bases short and J 5 bases short, with 9 bases between. Written as DNA, the CDR3 is TGTGCCAGCAGTGTACTAGGCGACGAGCAGTACTTC. The encoded protein is CASSVLGDEQYF. The full variable domain, with the rest looked up from reference TRBV2 and TRBJ2-7, is EPEVTQTPSHQVTQMGQEVILRCVPISNHLYFYWYRQILGQKVEFLVSFYNNEISEKSEIFDDQFSVERPDGSNFTLKIRSTKLEDSAMYFCASSVLGDEQYFGPGTRLTVT.

This clonotype was found a few times. The chain joins TRBV19 to TRBJ2-5, with 8 positions matching TRBD1. CDR3 length: 13 residues. Germline V lookup: CDR1 LNHDA, CDR2 SQIVND (reference sequence). Here the CDR3 DNA reads TGTGCTTCCGGGACAGGCATGAGAGAGACCCAGTACTTC. It specifies CASGTGMRETQYF. Looking up the rest from reference TRBV19 and TRBJ2-5 gives the full variable domain: DGGITQSPKYLFRKEGQNVTLSCEQNLNHDAMYWYRQDPGQGLRLIYYSQIVNDFQKGDIAEGYSVSREKKESFPLTVTSAQKNPTAFYLCASGTGMRETQYFGPGTRLLVL.

The chain is built from TRBV12-5 and TRBJ1-1; D gene unclear. V was clipped by 3 bases and J by 10 bases, with 12 bases between them. Germline lookup yields CDR1 LGHNT and CDR2 FRNRAP. This CDR3 contains 12 residues. CDR3 protein: CASGLQKMGAFF. The DNA for the CDR3 is TGTGCTAGTGGTTTACAGAAAATGGGAGCTTTCTTT. The full variable domain, in which reference TRBV12-5 and TRBJ1-1 provide the parts outside the CDR3, is DARVTQTPRHKVTEMGQEVTMRCQPILGHNTVFWYRQTMMQGLELLAYFRNRAPLDDSGMPKDRFSAEMPDATLATLKIQPSEPRDSAVYFCASGLQKMGAFFGQGTRLTVV.

This clonotype was counted many times. The chain employs TRBV7-9 and TRBJ1-1; D gene unclear. The CDR3 spans 17 residues. V was shortened by 3 bases and J by 3 bases, with 20 bases between the two germline ends. The germline V gene has CDR1 SEHNR and CDR2 FQNEAQ (reference sequence). CDR3 nucleotides: TGTGCCAGCAGCTTTACCTTTGGGCTGGACGGACACACTGAAGCTTTCTTT. Residues: CASSFTFGLDGHTEAFF.

The sample holds a few counts of this clonotype. The CDR3 region has the DNA TGTGCCAGCAGACAAGGACAGGCCGGCAATCAGCCCCAGCATTTT. As protein: CASRQGQAGNQPQHF. The V and J genes are TRBV5-5 and TRBJ1-5; TRBD1 matches at 7 bases. This CDR3 comprises 15 residues. CDR1 and CDR2 (germline): SGHKS, YYEKEE (reference sequence). With 5 bases clipped from V and 2 bases from J, the junction kept 7 bases outside the gene matches.

This clonotype was observed a few times. The genes are TRBV7-3 and TRBJ2-1; 11 bases map to TRBD1. This CDR3 contains 16 residues. The germline V gene has CDR1 SGHTA and CDR2 FQGTGA. J was trimmed by 8 bases and V by 5 bases; bases with no gene match: 11. The DNA of the CDR3 is TGTGCCAGCAGCCCCTACGGGACAGGGGGTATCGATGAGCAGTTCTTC. Its translation is CASSPYGTGGIDEQFF. The entire variable domain, with the rest obtained from reference TRBV7-3 and TRBJ2-1, is as follows: GAGVSQTPSNKVTEKGKYVELRCDPISGHTALYWYRQSLGQGPEFLIYFQGTGAADDSGLPNDRFFAVRPEGSVSTLKIQRTERGDSAVYLCASSPYGTGGIDEQFFGPGTRLTVL.

The rearrangement joins TRBV28 to TRBJ2-3; 7 positions match TRBD1. The CDR3 has 14 residues. With V trimmed by 4 bases and J by 1 base, 2 bases remained unmatched. Per the germline V gene, CDR1 is MDHEN and CDR2 is SYDVKM. The CDR3 here is CASSSDRRTDTQYF. CDR3 nucleotides: TGTGCCAGCAGTTCGGACAGGCGCACAGATACGCAGTATTTT.

This clonotype appeared a few times. Germline is not matched at one junction end, which may reflect a read error. The chain carries TRBV5-1 and TRBJ1-1; tentative D call: TRBD1 (6 bases). CDR3 size: 14 residues. CDR1 is SGHRS, CDR2 YFSETQ, per germline. The CDR3 DNA is TGTGCCAGCAGTTTAAGGGGGGCGGACACTGAAGCTTTCTTT. Protein: CASSLRGADTEAFF.

This chain uses TRBV4-1 with TRBJ2-7; 10 nucleotides align to TRBD1. Germline V gene lookup returns CDR1 MGHRA and CDR2 YSYEKL. The junction had 12 bases not matched to a gene; V was cut back by 4 bases and J by 3 bases. The CDR3 is 17 amino acids. CDR3 in amino acids: CASSLRGPGTGDYEQYF. The CDR3 bases are TGCGCCAGCAGCCTAAGGGGTCCCGGGACAGGGGACTACGAGCAGTACTTC.

This clonotype was counted a few times. The genes are TRBV4-1 and TRBJ1-1; D gene unclear. The V and J ends lost 2 bases and 1 base respectively, with 11 bases between them. The germline gives CDR1 MGHRA, CDR2 YSYEKL. This CDR3 region has 15 residues. CDR3 in DNA: TGCGCCAGCAGCCAATTTCCGACCAGGAACACTGAAGCTTTCTTT. This codes for CASSQFPTRNTEAFF.

This clonotype was counted ten times or more. J is TRBJ1-3 and V is TRBV7-9; no definite D call. The CDR3 sequence is 12 residues long. V was trimmed by 5 bases and J by 7 bases, leaving 9 bases between them. CDR1 and CDR2 from the germline V gene are SEHNR and FQNEAQ (reference sequence). In DNA, the CDR3 is TGTGCCAGCAGCCCGCCCGGGAACACCATATATTTT. It yields the protein CASSPPGNTIYF. Full variable domain (rest looked up from reference TRBV7-9 and TRBJ1-3): DTGVSQNPRHKITKRGQNVTFRCDPISEHNRLYWYRQTLGQGPEFLTYFQNEAQLEKSRLLSDRFSAERPKGSFSTLEIQRTEQGDSAMYLCASSPPGNTIYFGEGSWLTVV.

The table lists this clonotype with many counts. The chain carries TRBV11-2 and TRBJ1-1; a weak D match, TRBD1 (5 bases). CDR1 and CDR2 from the germline V gene are SGHAT and FQNNGV. The V end was cut by 3 bases, the J end by 1 base, with 12 bases between. The CDR3 is 15 residues long. Written as DNA, the CDR3 is TGTGCCAGCAGCTTGAACAGGTTGAAGAACACTGAAGCTTTCTTT. Residues: CASSLNRLKNTEAFF.

In this sample, this clonotype turned up a few times. The rearrangement joins TRBV20-1 to TRBJ2-3, with D maybe TRBD2 (6 bases). Germline assignment: CDR1 DFQATT and CDR2 SNEGSKA (reference sequence). The CDR3 length is 14 residues. Trimming pared 3 bases from V and 1 base from J, leaving 11 bases between. This CDR3 is CSARDYQGTDTQYF. In DNA, the CDR3 is TGCAGTGCTAGGGACTATCAGGGCACAGATACGCAGTATTTT.

Only a few counts were recorded for this clonotype. This chain connects TRBV4-1 to TRBJ2-7, with 7 positions matching TRBD2. CDR1 is MGHRA and CDR2 is YSYEKL in the germline V gene. CDR3 length: 15 amino acids. Trimming removed 4 bases from V and 3 bases from J; junction bases left unmatched: 9. This chain's CDR3 is CASSLGLDRVYEQYF. Written as DNA, the CDR3 is TGCGCCAGCAGCCTAGGACTAGATCGCGTCTACGAGCAGTACTTC.

This chain links TRBV7-3 with TRBJ1-2, with D uncertain. Germline V gene lookup returns CDR1 SGHTA and CDR2 FQGTGA. V dropped 10 bases and J dropped 10 bases, with 16 bases sitting between them. The CDR3 sequence is 11 residues long. The CDR3 sequence: CANNSGMAYTF. The CDR3 region has the DNA TGTGCCAACAACAGCGGGATGGCCTACACCTTC. Full variable domain (remainder filled in from reference TRBV7-3 and TRBJ1-2): GAGVSQTPSNKVTEKGKYVELRCDPISGHTALYWYRQSLGQGPEFLIYFQGTGAADDSGLPNDRFFAVRPEGSVSTLKIQRTERGDSAVYLCANNSGMAYTFGSGTRLTVV.

In the case of this clonotype: A much larger clone lies a single base off, so this may be a read error. The CDR3 does not close with the conserved phenylalanine or tryptophan, likely indicating a read error. V and J are TRBV25-1 and TRBJ2-5, with D unresolved. The V and J ends lost 3 bases and 5 bases respectively, with 7 bases between them. The CDR3 sequence is 12 residues long. In germline, CDR1 is MGHDK, CDR2 SYGVNS. The CDR3 spells CASSEDVETQYS. The CDR3 nucleotides read TGTGCCAGCAGTGAGGATGTGGAGACCCAGTACTCC.

Ten or more counts support this clonotype. This sequence joins TRBV12-3 or TRBV12-4 and TRBJ1-5, with D hard to call. This CDR3 has 14 residues. V dropped 5 bases and J dropped 0 bases, with 8 bases sitting between them. CDR3 DNA sequence: TGTGCCAGCAGTCCGACTTTTAGCAATCAGCCCCAGCATTTT. It translates to CASSPTFSNQPQHF.

This clonotype was seen many times. The rearrangement uses TRBV7-6 and TRBJ1-5, with unresolved D. This CDR3 is built from 14 residues. The germline V and J ends were trimmed by 8 bases and 2 bases, with 13 bases remaining between them. CDR1 SGHVS and CDR2 FNYEAQ come from the germline V gene. Here the CDR3 DNA reads TGTGCCAGCGCCTCAAGTGAGGGCAATCAGCCCCAGCATTTT. This translates into CASASSEGNQPQHF.

The chain uses TRBV15 and TRBJ2-5; TRBD2 agrees at 7 bases. This CDR3 has 19 amino acids. Germline lookup yields CDR1 LNHNV and CDR2 YYDKDF (reference sequence). The V segment lost 5 bases and the J segment 4 bases; nucleotides outside the gene matches: 22. The DNA of the CDR3 is TGTGCCACCAGCGGTCAGGATCGGGCTAGCGGCACTGCGGGAGAGACCCAGTACTTC. This codes for CATSGQDRASGTAGETQYF.

The chain recombines TRBV6-2 or TRBV6-3 with TRBJ2-3; perhaps TRBD1 as D (5 bases). The CDR3 runs to 14 residues. CDR1 and CDR2 from the germline V gene are MNHEY and SVGEGT. V was clipped by 6 bases and J by 2 bases, with 12 bases between them. The CDR3 nucleotides are TGTGCCAGCAGACAGGTGTCCCTCACAGATACGCAGTATTTT. This sequence encodes CASRQVSLTDTQYF.

The rearrangement links TRBV7-9 to TRBJ1-1; 11 bases match TRBD1. The CDR3 loop spans 17 amino acids. In germline, CDR1 is SEHNR, CDR2 FQNEAQ (reference sequence). J was trimmed by 2 bases and V by 5 bases; bases with no gene match: 10. The DNA of the CDR3 is TGTGCCAGCAGCGGCGGGACAGGGGGAGTAAGAAACACTGAAGCTTTCTTT. Protein sequence: CASSGGTGGVRNTEAFF.

Only a few counts were recorded for this clonotype. V gene TRBV7-9 combines with J gene TRBJ2-3; D may be TRBD2 (6 bases). The V end was cut by 6 bases, the J end by 3 bases, with 19 bases between. The CDR3 covers 16 residues. In germline, CDR1 is SEHNR, CDR2 FQNEAQ (reference sequence). The CDR3 is CASSPSEGPTTDTQYF. CDR3 coding DNA: TGTGCCAGCAGTCCTAGCGAGGGCCCAACGACAGATACGCAGTATTTT.

This clonotype was counted ten times or more. This CDR3 is CAISDLGNSYNEQFF. The DNA of the CDR3 is TGTGCCATCAGTGATCTAGGGAACTCCTACAATGAGCAGTTCTTC. V and J are TRBV10-3 and TRBJ2-1; no clear D gene. Germline values: CDR1 ENHRY, CDR2 SYGVKD. V was shortened by 3 bases and J by 0 bases, with 9 bases between the two germline ends. The CDR3 contains 15 residues.

The chain carries TRBV12-3 or TRBV12-4 and TRBJ1-2; D gene uncertain. Trimming left V 6 bases short and J 4 bases short, with 12 bases between. The CDR3 has 13 residues. The CDR3 DNA is TGTGCCAGCAGGGATGGGCGGGGCTATGGCTACACCTTC. Its protein product is CASRDGRGYGYTF.

The CDR3 sequence: CASNFGNTEAFF. CDR3 in DNA: TGTGCCAGCAACTTCGGGAACACTGAAGCTTTCTTT. The rearrangement joins TRBV6-2 or TRBV6-3 to TRBJ1-1; no definite D call. Germline V gene data show CDR1 as MNHEY and CDR2 as SVGEGT. The CDR3 sequence is 12 residues long. The ends were cut back, 7 bases at V and 1 base at J, with 7 bases in the middle.

This chain connects TRBV10-3 to TRBJ2-5, with D unclear. V was clipped by 2 bases and J by 5 bases, with 12 bases between them. Germline V gives CDR1 ENHRY, CDR2 SYGVKD. The CDR3 contains 14 residues. The CDR3 sequence is CAISEETLGETQYF. CDR3 nucleotide sequence: TGTGCCATCAGTGAGGAAACCCTCGGGGAGACCCAGTACTTC.

The genes are TRBV7-8 and TRBJ2-5, with D maybe TRBD1 (6 bases). This CDR3 has 16 residues. Germline values: CDR1 SGHVS, CDR2 FQNEAQ. V was clipped by 4 bases and J by 3 bases, with 18 bases between them. The CDR3 region is CASSSNWGQVKETQYF. The CDR3 coding sequence is TGTGCCAGCAGCTCCAACTGGGGGCAGGTTAAAGAGACCCAGTACTTC.